This T cell receptor (beta chain) was retrieved from a study of T cell responses to AZD1222 COVID-19 vaccine. TCRdb's table, derived via immunoSEQ multiplex PCR, lists solely in-frame clones and lacks some. The sample lists 83,000 or so clones; 91% were seen once. Trimming pared 0 bases from V and 3 bases from J, leaving 12 bases between. CDR1 LGHNA and CDR2 YNFKEQ come from the germline V gene. The CDR3 has 16 residues. This clonotype was obtained from an adult who received the AZD1222 COVID-19 vaccine. The sample consisted of peripheral blood, taken 28 days after the second AZD1222 dose. The chain carries TRBV4-2 and TRBJ2-1; tentatively, D is TRBD1 or TRBD2 (5 bases each). The CDR3 region has the DNA TGTGCCAGCAGCCAAGATCTGGGGACGGTCTACAATGAGCAGTTCTTC. Protein: CASSQDLGTVYNEQFF.